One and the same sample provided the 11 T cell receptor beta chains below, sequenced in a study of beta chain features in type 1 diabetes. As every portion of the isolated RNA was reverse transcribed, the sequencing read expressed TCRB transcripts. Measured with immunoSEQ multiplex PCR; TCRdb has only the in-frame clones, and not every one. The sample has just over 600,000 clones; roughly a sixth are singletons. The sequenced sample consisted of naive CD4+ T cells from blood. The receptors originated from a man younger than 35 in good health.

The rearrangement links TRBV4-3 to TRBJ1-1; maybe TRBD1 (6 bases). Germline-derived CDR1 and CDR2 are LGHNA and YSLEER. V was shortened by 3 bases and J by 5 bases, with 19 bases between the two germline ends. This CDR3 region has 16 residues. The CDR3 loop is CASSHTTLRGLTEAFF. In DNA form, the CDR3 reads TGCGCCAGCAGCCATACTACCCTCAGGGGACTGACTGAAGCTTTCTTT.

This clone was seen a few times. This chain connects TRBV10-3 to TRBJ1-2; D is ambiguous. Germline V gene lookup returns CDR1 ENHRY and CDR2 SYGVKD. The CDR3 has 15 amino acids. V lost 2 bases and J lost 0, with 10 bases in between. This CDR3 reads CAISERQIANYGYTF. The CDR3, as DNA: TGTGCCATCAGTGAGCGTCAAATAGCTAACTATGGCTACACCTTC.

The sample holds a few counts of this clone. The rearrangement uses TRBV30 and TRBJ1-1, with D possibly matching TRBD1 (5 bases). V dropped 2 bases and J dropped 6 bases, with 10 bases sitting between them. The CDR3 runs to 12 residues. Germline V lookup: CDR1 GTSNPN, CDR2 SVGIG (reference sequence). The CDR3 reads CAWSIQGSEAFF. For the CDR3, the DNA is TGTGCCTGGAGTATCCAGGGTTCTGAAGCTTTCTTT.

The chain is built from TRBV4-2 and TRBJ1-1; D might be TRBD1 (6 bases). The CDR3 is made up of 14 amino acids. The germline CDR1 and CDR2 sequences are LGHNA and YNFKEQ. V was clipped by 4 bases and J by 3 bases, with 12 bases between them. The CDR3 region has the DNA TGTGCCAGCAGCCGAATAACAGGGTACACTGAAGCTTTCTTT. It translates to CASSRITGYTEAFF.

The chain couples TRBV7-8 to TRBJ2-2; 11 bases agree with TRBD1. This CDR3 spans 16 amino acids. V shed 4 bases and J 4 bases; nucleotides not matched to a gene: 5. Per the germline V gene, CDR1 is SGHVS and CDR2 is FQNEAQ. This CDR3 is CASSSGQGGFTGELFF. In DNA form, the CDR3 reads TGTGCCAGCAGCTCGGGACAGGGGGGATTCACCGGGGAGCTGTTTTTT.

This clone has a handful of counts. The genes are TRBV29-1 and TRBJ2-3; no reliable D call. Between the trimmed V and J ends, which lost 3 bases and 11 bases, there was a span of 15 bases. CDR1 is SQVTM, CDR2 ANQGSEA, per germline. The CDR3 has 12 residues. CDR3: CSVDPRQTEQYF. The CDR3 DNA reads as TGCAGCGTTGATCCCCGACAAACCGAGCAGTATTTT.

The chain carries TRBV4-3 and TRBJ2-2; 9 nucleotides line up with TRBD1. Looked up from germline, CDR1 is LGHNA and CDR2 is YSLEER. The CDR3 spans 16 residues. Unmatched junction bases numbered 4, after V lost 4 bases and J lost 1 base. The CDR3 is CASSREGQGNTGELFF. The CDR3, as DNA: TGCGCCAGCAGCCGCGAGGGACAGGGGAACACCGGGGAGCTGTTTTTT.

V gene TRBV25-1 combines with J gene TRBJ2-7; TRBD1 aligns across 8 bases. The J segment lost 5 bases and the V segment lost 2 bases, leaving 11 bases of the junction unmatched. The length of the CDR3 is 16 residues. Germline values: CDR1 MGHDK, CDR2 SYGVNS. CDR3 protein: CASSEPWRQGAHEQYF. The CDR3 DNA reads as TGTGCCAGCAGTGAACCCTGGAGGCAGGGGGCACACGAGCAGTACTTC.

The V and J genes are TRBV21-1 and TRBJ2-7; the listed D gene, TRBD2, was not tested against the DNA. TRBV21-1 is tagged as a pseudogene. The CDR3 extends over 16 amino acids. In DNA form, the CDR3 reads TGTGCCAGCAGCAAAGGGCCGGAGCTAGTCGGATACGAGCAGTACTTC. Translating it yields CASSKGPELVGYEQYF.

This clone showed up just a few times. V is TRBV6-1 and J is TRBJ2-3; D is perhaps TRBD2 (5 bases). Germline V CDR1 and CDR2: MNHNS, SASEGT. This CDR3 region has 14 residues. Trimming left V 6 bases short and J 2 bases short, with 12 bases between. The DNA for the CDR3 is TGTGCCAGCAGCCTACTAGGGAACACAGATACGCAGTATTTT. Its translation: CASSLLGNTDTQYF.

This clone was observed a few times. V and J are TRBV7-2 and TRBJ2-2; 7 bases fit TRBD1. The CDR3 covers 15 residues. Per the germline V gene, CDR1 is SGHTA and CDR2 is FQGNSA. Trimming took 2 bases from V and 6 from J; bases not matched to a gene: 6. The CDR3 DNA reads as TGTGCCAGCAGCTTAAACAGACAGGGCTCCGGGGAGCTGTTTTTT. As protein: CASSLNRQGSGELFF.